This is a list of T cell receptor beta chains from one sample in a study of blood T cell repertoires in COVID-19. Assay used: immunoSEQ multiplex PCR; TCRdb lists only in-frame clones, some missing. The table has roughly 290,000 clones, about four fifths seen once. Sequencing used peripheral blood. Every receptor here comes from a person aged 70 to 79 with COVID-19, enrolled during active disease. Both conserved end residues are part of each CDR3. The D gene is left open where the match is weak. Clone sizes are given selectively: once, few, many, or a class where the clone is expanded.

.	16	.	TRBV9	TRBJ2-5	TGTGCCAGCAGCGTAGCGGGGGGGACAGTGGCCGAGACCCAGTACTTC	CASSVAGGTVAETQYF
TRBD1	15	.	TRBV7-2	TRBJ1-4	TGTGCCAGCAGCTCGAGGACAGGGGGCGGTGAAAAACTGTTTTTT	CASSSRTGGGEKLFF
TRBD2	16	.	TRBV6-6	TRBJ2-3	TGTGCCAGCAGCCACCCCCCGGGACTAGGTGCAGATACGCAGTATTTT	CASSHPPGLGADTQYF
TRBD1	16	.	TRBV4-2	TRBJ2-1	TGTGCCAGCAGCCAAGAGCCTAGGGGGCAAAACAATGAGCAGTTCTTC	CASSQEPRGQNNEQFF
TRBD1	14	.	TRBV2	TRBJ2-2	TGTGCCAGCAGTGAGAACAGGGGTCCCGGGGAGCTGTTTTTT	CASSENRGPGELFF
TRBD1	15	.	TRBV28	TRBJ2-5	TGTGCCAGCAGTTCTGGACAGGGGGCCATAGAGACCCAGTACTTC	CASSSGQGAIETQYF
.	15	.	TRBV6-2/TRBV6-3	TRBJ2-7	TGTGCCAGCAGCCGTCCGGGATCTCTCTACTACGAGCAGTACTTC	CASSRPGSLYYEQYF
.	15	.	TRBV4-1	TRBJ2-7	TGCGCCAGCAGCCAGGGGGAGGAAGCCCGCTACGAGCAGTACTTC	CASSQGEEARYEQYF
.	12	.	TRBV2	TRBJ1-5	TGTGCCAGCAGTGGTCACAGGGAAGCCCAGCATTTT	CASSGHREAQHF
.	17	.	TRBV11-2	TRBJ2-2	TGTGCCAGCAGCTTATCTTCTGGGGGCGCGATCACCGGGGAGCTGTTTTTT	CASSLSSGGAITGELFF
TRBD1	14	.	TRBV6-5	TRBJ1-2	TGTGCCAGCAGCAGCGGACAGGGGAAAGGCGGCTACACCTTC	CASSSGQGKGGYTF
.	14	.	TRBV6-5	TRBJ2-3	TGTGCCAGCAGTCTCGAGCGGAGCACAGATACGCAGTATTTT	CASSLERSTDTQYF
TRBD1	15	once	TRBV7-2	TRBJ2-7	TGTGCCAGCAGCTTAACCGGGACAGGGTTGCTCGAGCAGTACTTC	CASSLTGTGLLEQYF
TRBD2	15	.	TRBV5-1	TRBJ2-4	TGCGCCAGCAGCTTGGGACTAGCGGAACAAAACATTCAGTACTTC	CASSLGLAEQNIQYF